This T cell receptor (beta chain) was obtained from a study of blood T cell repertoires in COVID-19. Study-level background: T cells, B-cell-depleted T cells, or PBMCs provided the cDNA or gDNA that served as material.

The CDR3 covers 11 residues. Trimming left V 8 bases short and J 9 bases short, with 11 bases between. Germline-derived CDR1 and CDR2 are SGHNT and YENEEA. Enrolment of Seattle patients took place during active infection, and they were followed longitudinally. How the authors handled the data: Amplification of reference gene primers was used by the study to estimate nucleated cell counts. This table comes from immunoSEQ multiplex PCR, and its TCRdb copy is limited to in-frame clones, with some not included. That table furnishes V, J and clone size, whereas the DNA furnished D and trimming. The sample comprises about 140,000 clones, less than 90% of which are singletons, and less than 9% rests with the top ten. This clone has just one count.

The sequencing input was peripheral blood. The chain combines TRBV11-3 with TRBJ2-1; maybe TRBD2 (5 bases). This receptor was obtained from a man younger than 40 with COVID-19, enrolled during active disease. The CDR3 region is CASSEGLEQFF. The DNA for the CDR3 is TGTGCCAGCTCAGAGGGCCTTGAGCAGTTCTTC. Full variable domain (outside the CDR3, taken from reference TRBV11-3 and TRBJ2-1): EAGVVQSPRYKIIEKKQPVAFWCNPISGHNTLYWYLQNLGQGPELLIRYENEEAVDDSQLPKDRFSAERLKGVDSTLKIQPAELGDSAVYLCASSEGLEQFFGPGTRLTVL.